The 12 T cell receptor beta chains in this list originate from one sample, sequenced in a study of type 1 regulatory T cells. Their antigens are not known. From the reads, TCRdb called clonotypes with MiXCR, one entry per CDR3 protein. Found here are tens of thousands of distinct CDR3 sequences, 60% to 65% of them singletons; the top ten hold 1.5% to 2%. The sample consisted of cultured non-Tr1 T cells, either the whole culture or a sorted T cell fraction (not recorded which). These receptors all come from a human donor in good health.

The chain recombines TRBV20-1 with TRBJ2-3; 7 nucleotides match TRBD2. CDR1 is DFQATT, CDR2 SNEGSKA, per germline (reference sequence). This CDR3 is built from 15 residues. The CDR3 nucleotides read TGCAGCCCGGGGGGTATGGCGGTCGGGACAGATACGCAGTATTTT. Translating gives CSPGGMAVGTDTQYF.

The chain is built from TRBV5-1 and TRBJ2-1, with 7 bases fitting TRBD2. The CDR3 has 15 residues. The V segment lost 6 bases and the J segment 1 base; nucleotides outside the gene matches: 7. Germline-derived CDR1 and CDR2 are SGHRS and YFSETQ. The CDR3 DNA sequence: TGCGCCAGCACTGGCGGGAGCGGTTCCTACAATGAGCAGTTCTTC. It specifies CASTGGSGSYNEQFF.

The chain recombines TRBV5-6 with TRBJ2-2, with a weak D call TRBD1 (5 bases). Germline CDR1 reads SGHDT; CDR2 reads YYEEEE. V shed 3 bases and J shed 4 bases, with 22 bases lying between them. The length of the CDR3 is 18 residues. The CDR3 reads CASSSRTWGSSITGELFF. CDR3 nucleotide sequence: TGTGCCAGCAGCTCCCGGACCTGGGGCTCTTCAATCACCGGGGAGCTGTTTTTT.

The chain recombines TRBV7-2 with TRBJ1-2; 12 nucleotides agree with TRBD1. Germline lookup yields CDR1 SGHTA and CDR2 FQGNSA. Unmatched junction bases numbered 11, after V lost 2 bases and J lost 7 bases. The CDR3 is 17 amino acids. The CDR3 DNA is TGTGCCAGCAGCTTAATACCATTGGGACAGGGGGCTGGTGGCTACACCTTC. It translates to CASSLIPLGQGAGGYTF.

This rearrangement joins TRBV3-1 to TRBJ2-7; 8 bases are shared with TRBD2. V shed 0 bases and J 7 bases; nucleotides not matched to a gene: 14. The CDR3 is 17 amino acids. In germline, CDR1 is LGHDT, CDR2 YNNKEL (reference sequence). DNA of the CDR3: TGTGCCAGCAGCCAAGATCTGACTAGCGCTCGAAGTCGGGAGCAGTACTTC. Translation gives CASSQDLTSARSREQYF.

This chain uses TRBV5-6 with TRBJ2-2, with D possibly being TRBD1 or TRBD2 (5 bases each). In germline, CDR1 is SGHDT, CDR2 YYEEEE. The CDR3 spans 15 residues. V shed 2 bases and J shed 3 bases, with 11 bases lying between them. CDR3 nucleotides: TGTGCCAGCAGCTTAGGGGACGGATACACCGGGGAGCTGTTTTTT. Translating gives CASSLGDGYTGELFF.

This clonotype was seen only once. This chain links TRBV5-1 with TRBJ2-7, with TRBD2 matching over 10 bases. The germline V gene has CDR1 SGHRS and CDR2 YFSETQ. V lost 4 bases and J lost 4; bases outside the gene matches: 8. CDR3 length: 15 amino acids. Here the CDR3 reads CASSLVAGGTYEQYF. CDR3 bases: TGCGCCAGCAGCCTTGTAGCGGGAGGAACATACGAGCAGTACTTC.

This chain links TRBV11-3 with TRBJ2-1; TRBD2 matches at 11 bases. Germline trimming cut 1 base from V and 5 bases from J; bases unmatched to any gene: 1. The CDR3 totals 15 residues. Germline V lookup: CDR1 SGHNT, CDR2 YENEEA. CDR3 amino acids: CASSLVAGGHNEQFF. CDR3 DNA sequence: TGTGCCAGCAGCTTAGTAGCGGGAGGGCACAATGAGCAGTTCTTC.

CDR3 coding DNA: TGTGCCAGCAGTTTATTAGTCCCGGATAGTGGCTACACCTTC. It yields the protein CASSLLVPDSGYTF. The chain combines TRBV12-3 or TRBV12-4 with TRBJ1-2; D ambiguous. The CDR3 is 14 amino acids. Trimming cost V 2 bases and J 7 bases, with 14 bases left between them.

This clonotype was detected a few times. The chain recombines TRBV10-3 with TRBJ1-1; the D gene is possibly TRBD1 (5 bases). The CDR3 spans 14 residues. The germline V gene has CDR1 ENHRY and CDR2 SYGVKD. V lost 0 bases and J lost 6, with 11 bases in between. This CDR3 is CAISESGVGAEAFF. DNA of the CDR3: TGTGCCATCAGTGAGTCGGGAGTGGGGGCTGAAGCTTTCTTT.

The chain joins TRBV20-1 to TRBJ2-2; TRBD2 aligns across 7 bases. V shed 3 bases, J shed 2 bases, and the junction held 3 bases outside the gene matches. CDR3 length: 14 amino acids. CDR1 DFQATT and CDR2 SNEGSKA come from the germline V gene (reference sequence). The CDR3: CSARPGLNTGELFF. CDR3 in DNA: TGCAGTGCTAGGCCGGGACTAAACACCGGGGAGCTGTTTTTT.

This clonotype occurred a few times. The chain uses TRBV2 and TRBJ2-5; maybe TRBD1 (5 bases). The germline V gene has CDR1 SNHLY and CDR2 FYNNEI. The CDR3 runs to 15 residues. Trimming shortened V by 4 bases and J by 1 base, and 13 bases separated the two germline ends. The CDR3 sequence: CASSVFAGIQETQYF. DNA of the CDR3: TGTGCCAGCAGTGTCTTTGCAGGGATCCAAGAGACCCAGTACTTC.